The clone carrying this TCR beta chain was observed a few times. Its specificity is not known. These data originate in a study of cytomegalovirus exposure and HLA in healthy donors. Use of 60 Vbeta and 13 Jbeta primers characterized the PCR. The repertoire was sequenced with immunoSEQ multiplex PCR; TCRdb's copy has only in-frame clones and lacks some. The data contain 90,000 to 120,000 clones, around 84% of them singletons. Study-wide findings and caveats: In a later analysis, HLA-associated TCR beta chains were more clonally expanded than equally common others. Links to common viral pathogens appeared, in a later analysis, for several of the most significant clusters. Rare TCR sequences dominated, though some public TCRs recurred in many donors.

This TCR derives from a woman aged 18-29 years in good health and CMV-seronegative. The sequencing sample was made of PBMCs.

The CDR3 nucleotides are TGTGCCAGCAGTTACGGCAGGGACACAGATACGCAGTATTTT. The encoded protein is CASSYGRDTDTQYF. The chain combines TRBV6-6 with TRBJ2-3; the D gene is possibly TRBD1 (5 bases). Germline loops: CDR1 MNHNY, CDR2 SVGAGI (reference sequence). CDR3 length equals 14 residues. The V end was cut by 2 bases, the J end by 2 bases, with 8 bases between.